These 5 T cell receptor beta chains came from one sample sequenced in a study of T cells in Graves' hyperthyroidism and ophthalmopathy. Researchers took RNA transcripts and amplified the TCR beta CDR3 regions from them. Carried out on the TCR CDR3, a first-round RT-PCR used the HTBI primer set. TCRdb reprocessed the multiplex PCR reads with MiXCR, giving one entry per CDR3 protein. This repertoire shows around 420,000 distinct CDR3 sequences, more than 15% found once; its top ten account for about 14%. Sequencing was carried out using blood. Receptor source: a woman in her late teens or twenties with Graves' hyperthyroidism.

With respect to this clonotype: At one of its ends the junction is not consistent with the germline gene, which may arise from a read error. V gene TRBV20-1 combines with J gene TRBJ2-5; TRBD1 matches 7 bases. CDR1 and CDR2 from the germline V gene are DFQATT and SNEGSKA (reference sequence). The CDR3 has 12 residues. Here the CDR3 DNA reads TGCAGTGCTAGAGAGGGGACAGCCTTACCCCACTTC. Its protein is CSAREGTALPHF.

This clonotype was counted ten times or more. Written as DNA, the CDR3 is TGTGCCAGCAGTCCCTTGAGGACTGAGATGAACACTGAAGCTTTCTTT. Translation gives CASSPLRTEMNTEAFF. The chain combines TRBV28 with TRBJ1-1; D unresolved. The V gene's germline CDR1 is MDHEN and CDR2 SYDVKM. Trimming stripped 5 bases from V and 0 bases from J, with 16 bases between. CDR3 size: 16 residues.

This clonotype was recorded many times. This sequence joins TRBV7-3 and TRBJ2-1; the D gene is possibly TRBD2 (5 bases). The CDR3 is made up of 17 amino acids. Trimming left V 2 bases short and J 2 bases short, with 16 bases between. The germline V gene has CDR1 SGHTA and CDR2 FQGTGA. The DNA of the CDR3 is TGTGCCAGCAGCTTAGACGTAGTTGGCGGGCCCTACAATGAGCAGTTCTTC. Protein: CASSLDVVGGPYNEQFF.

This clonotype was observed many times. The chain links TRBV11-2 to TRBJ1-6; D is ambiguous. Trimming took 2 bases from V and 7 from J, leaving 6 bases between them. In germline, CDR1 is SGHAT, CDR2 FQNNGV. The CDR3 sequence is 13 residues long. CDR3 DNA: TGTGCCAGCAGCTTATCGGGGAATTCACCCCTCCACTTT. Translation gives CASSLSGNSPLHF.

This clonotype was seen ten or more times. The chain uses TRBV10-1 and TRBJ2-7, with TRBD1 identical over 10 bases. This CDR3 region has 14 residues. Trimming cost V 4 bases and J 5 bases; bases outside gene matches: 5. Germline lookup yields CDR1 WNHNN and CDR2 SYGVQD (reference sequence). CDR3 in DNA: TGCGCCAGCAGTGTTGGACAGGGGGACAACGAGCAGTACTTC. Translating gives CASSVGQGDNEQYF.